Listed below are T cell receptor beta chains from one sample, sequenced in a study of blood T cell repertoires in COVID-19. The assay was immunoSEQ multiplex PCR, and TCRdb's table has in-frame clones only and misses some. Of a few hundred thousand clones detected, around 85% appear once; the ten largest clones hold roughly 5%. Sequenced material: peripheral blood. Every receptor here comes from a human donor in a cohort sampled during active COVID-19. Each CDR3 is given with its conserved first and last residue. Fields, in order: V gene, J gene, D gene, clone size, CDR3 DNA, CDR3 protein. A D gene is named only where the DNA matches it firmly. Size tells how often a clone was seen (once, few, many) or the class of an expanded clone, and some rows leave it out.

v_gene: TRBV6-1
j_gene: TRBJ1-5
d_gene: .
abundance: .
CDR3nt: TGTGCCAGCAGAGAAAAGCGCTGGGCAGGGGACCAGCCCCAGCATTTT
CDR3aa: CASREKRWAGDQPQHF

v_gene: TRBV5-1
j_gene: TRBJ1-3
d_gene: .
abundance: .
CDR3nt: TGCGCCAGCAGCCGATTGGACAGCGCCACTGGAAACACCATATATTTT
CDR3aa: CASSRLDSATGNTIYF

v_gene: TRBV4-1
j_gene: TRBJ2-7
d_gene: TRBD1
abundance: .
CDR3nt: TGCGCCAGCAGCATAGGGACAGGAAGCGAGCAGTACTTC
CDR3aa: CASSIGTGSEQYF

v_gene: TRBV5-4
j_gene: TRBJ2-1
d_gene: TRBD2
abundance: .
CDR3nt: TGTGCCAGCAGTCTTAGCGGGAGGGCCTACAATGAGCAGTTCTTC
CDR3aa: CASSLSGRAYNEQFF

v_gene: TRBV5-4
j_gene: TRBJ2-5
d_gene: .
abundance: .
CDR3nt: TGTGCCAGCAGCTTGTTGGGCGGGACGAGGCAAGAGACCCAGTACTTC
CDR3aa: CASSLLGGTRQETQYF

v_gene: TRBV18
j_gene: TRBJ1-2
d_gene: .
abundance: .
CDR3nt: TGTGCCAGCTCACCGAGACAGCTTAACTATGGCTACACCTTC
CDR3aa: CASSPRQLNYGYTF

v_gene: TRBV3-1/TRBV3-2
j_gene: TRBJ2-7
d_gene: TRBD2
abundance: .
CDR3nt: TGTGCCACGCAAACCGGGACTAGCGGAGTGCCCTCCTACGAGCAGTACTTC
CDR3aa: CATQTGTSGVPSYEQYF

v_gene: TRBV30
j_gene: TRBJ1-4
d_gene: TRBD1
abundance: .
CDR3nt: TGTGCCTGGAGGCAAAACAGGGGCACAACTAATGAAAAACTGTTTTTT
CDR3aa: CAWRQNRGTTNEKLFF

v_gene: TRBV4-3
j_gene: TRBJ2-1
d_gene: .
abundance: .
CDR3nt: TGCGCCAGCAGCCAAGATTTGGGGGAGGTACTTGAGCAGTTCTTC
CDR3aa: CASSQDLGEVLEQFF

v_gene: TRBV9
j_gene: TRBJ1-4
d_gene: TRBD1
abundance: few
CDR3nt: TGTGCCAGCAGCGACGACAGGGGGAGGGAAAAACTGTTTTTT
CDR3aa: CASSDDRGREKLFF

v_gene: TRBV6-5
j_gene: TRBJ1-5
d_gene: .
abundance: .
CDR3nt: TGTGCCAGCAGTTACGGCCAGTTCAATCAGCCCCAGCATTTT
CDR3aa: CASSYGQFNQPQHF

v_gene: TRBV7-3
j_gene: TRBJ2-1
d_gene: TRBD2
abundance: .
CDR3nt: TGTGCCAGCAGCTTAACAGCAACTAGCGGGAGGGCCTACAATGAGCAGTTCTTC
CDR3aa: CASSLTATSGRAYNEQFF

v_gene: TRBV7-6
j_gene: TRBJ2-5
d_gene: TRBD1
abundance: .
CDR3nt: TGTGCCAGCAGCTTAGTCCCCTACCCGGGACAGGTAAAAGAGACCCAGTACTTC
CDR3aa: CASSLVPYPGQVKETQYF

v_gene: TRBV6-4
j_gene: TRBJ2-7
d_gene: TRBD2
abundance: .
CDR3nt: TGTGCCAGCAGTGGACTAGCGGGAGGCGAGCAGTACTTC
CDR3aa: CASSGLAGGEQYF

v_gene: TRBV18
j_gene: TRBJ1-2
d_gene: .
abundance: few
CDR3nt: TGTGCCAGCTCACCACCAAACAGGGTGGATGGCTACACCTTC
CDR3aa: CASSPPNRVDGYTF

v_gene: TRBV9
j_gene: TRBJ2-6
d_gene: .
abundance: once
CDR3nt: TGTGCCAGCAGCGTCAGGGGTACCGGGGCCAACGTCCTGACTTTC
CDR3aa: CASSVRGTGANVLTF

v_gene: TRBV7-9
j_gene: TRBJ2-7
d_gene: TRBD2
abundance: .
CDR3nt: TGTGCCAGCTCCGGCGCGGGAGGGAGCTCCTACGAGCAGTACTTC
CDR3aa: CASSGAGGSSYEQYF

v_gene: TRBV9
j_gene: TRBJ2-7
d_gene: TRBD2
abundance: .
CDR3nt: TGTGCCAGCAGCCCTCGACTAGCGAATACCTACGAGCAGTACTTC
CDR3aa: CASSPRLANTYEQYF

v_gene: TRBV3-1/TRBV3-2
j_gene: TRBJ1-1
d_gene: .
abundance: .
CDR3nt: TGTGCCAGCAGCCCACAGACAGGGAACACTGAAGCTTTCTTT
CDR3aa: CASSPQTGNTEAFF

v_gene: TRBV7-8
j_gene: TRBJ2-1
d_gene: TRBD2
abundance: once
CDR3nt: TGTGCCAGCAGCTTAGCGCGGGTGGGGACTAGATACAATGAGCAGTTCTTC
CDR3aa: CASSLARVGTRYNEQFF

v_gene: TRBV27
j_gene: TRBJ2-1
d_gene: TRBD2
abundance: .
CDR3nt: TGTGCCAGCAGGACTAGCGGGAGTAATGAGCAGTTCTTC
CDR3aa: CASRTSGSNEQFF

v_gene: TRBV10-3
j_gene: TRBJ2-7
d_gene: TRBD2
abundance: .
CDR3nt: TGTGCCATCAGTGAGACCGGGAGGGTCCTCGAGCAGTACTTC
CDR3aa: CAISETGRVLEQYF

v_gene: TRBV2
j_gene: TRBJ2-7
d_gene: TRBD1
abundance: .
CDR3nt: TGTGCCAGCAGTCGGGACAGGCCTAGTCTCCCGCCCGAGCAGTACTTC
CDR3aa: CASSRDRPSLPPEQYF

v_gene: TRBV7-2
j_gene: TRBJ2-3
d_gene: .
abundance: .
CDR3nt: TGTGCCAGCCGTTTCACCTTAGCAACAGATACGCAGTATTTT
CDR3aa: CASRFTLATDTQYF

v_gene: TRBV15
j_gene: TRBJ1-2
d_gene: TRBD1
abundance: .
CDR3nt: TGTGCCACCAGCAGCCTCGGGACAGGGGGCTTCGATGGCTACACCTTC
CDR3aa: CATSSLGTGGFDGYTF

v_gene: TRBV6-1
j_gene: TRBJ1-2
d_gene: TRBD1
abundance: .
CDR3nt: TGTGCCAGCAGTGATTGGGGGACAGGGACCTATGGCTACACCTTC
CDR3aa: CASSDWGTGTYGYTF

v_gene: TRBV6-2/TRBV6-3
j_gene: TRBJ2-7
d_gene: TRBD1
abundance: .
CDR3nt: TGTGCCAGCAGTTACCTCGGGACAGGGGTTAACGAGCAGTACTTC
CDR3aa: CASSYLGTGVNEQYF

v_gene: TRBV10-3
j_gene: TRBJ2-2
d_gene: TRBD1
abundance: once
CDR3nt: TGTGCCATCAGTGGGACAGGGCCGGTGAACACCGGGGAGCTGTTTTTT
CDR3aa: CAISGTGPVNTGELFF

v_gene: TRBV19
j_gene: TRBJ1-5
d_gene: .
abundance: .
CDR3nt: TGTGCCAGTAGTGTCAGGGGCAATCAGCCCCAGCATTTT
CDR3aa: CASSVRGNQPQHF

v_gene: TRBV18
j_gene: TRBJ1-6
d_gene: .
abundance: .
CDR3nt: TGTGCCAGCTCACCCTCCAGCTCCTATAATTCACCCCTCCACTTT
CDR3aa: CASSPSSSYNSPLHF

v_gene: TRBV6-5
j_gene: TRBJ1-2
d_gene: TRBD1
abundance: .
CDR3nt: TGTGCCAGCAGTCGGACAGGGTCAAAAGGCTACACCTTC
CDR3aa: CASSRTGSKGYTF

v_gene: TRBV24-1
j_gene: TRBJ2-3
d_gene: .
abundance: few
CDR3nt: TGTGCCACCAGTGATCGCGGACAGCAGTATTTT
CDR3aa: CATSDRGQQYF

v_gene: TRBV3-1/TRBV3-2
j_gene: TRBJ2-1
d_gene: .
abundance: .
CDR3nt: TGTGCCAGCAGCCAAGAGGCTGGCGCGGATGAGCAGTTCTTC
CDR3aa: CASSQEAGADEQFF

v_gene: TRBV7-8
j_gene: TRBJ1-1
d_gene: TRBD1
abundance: .
CDR3nt: TGTGCCAGCAGCTGGGGCCTGGGACAGTTGGGGACTGAAGCTTTCTTT
CDR3aa: CASSWGLGQLGTEAFF

v_gene: TRBV11-2
j_gene: TRBJ2-7
d_gene: TRBD1
abundance: .
CDR3nt: TGTGCCAGCAGCCTGGGACAGGGTCCCTACGAGCAGTACTTC
CDR3aa: CASSLGQGPYEQYF

v_gene: TRBV2
j_gene: TRBJ2-7
d_gene: .
abundance: .
CDR3nt: TGTGCCAGCCAATCTACCTTCGAGCAGTACTTC
CDR3aa: CASQSTFEQYF

v_gene: TRBV13
j_gene: TRBJ2-7
d_gene: .
abundance: .
CDR3nt: TGTGCCAGCAGCTTGAGCTCCTACGAGCAGTACTTC
CDR3aa: CASSLSSYEQYF

v_gene: TRBV11-3
j_gene: TRBJ2-1
d_gene: TRBD2
abundance: .
CDR3nt: TGTGCCAGCAGCTTGTCTAGCGGGAGCTCCTACAATGAGCAGTTCTTC
CDR3aa: CASSLSSGSSYNEQFF

v_gene: TRBV6-5
j_gene: TRBJ2-7
d_gene: .
abundance: few
CDR3nt: TGTGCCAGCAGTAGTACAGGCCTCGAGCAGTACTTC
CDR3aa: CASSSTGLEQYF

v_gene: TRBV4-2
j_gene: TRBJ2-7
d_gene: TRBD2
abundance: .
CDR3nt: TGTGCCAGCAGCCAAGAGTTGGGGCTAGCGGGAGACCTCTCCTACGAGCAGTACTTC
CDR3aa: CASSQELGLAGDLSYEQYF

v_gene: TRBV5-4
j_gene: TRBJ1-2
d_gene: .
abundance: few
CDR3nt: TGTGCCAGCAGCCTCAGTTGGGGGGAAGGCTACACCTTC
CDR3aa: CASSLSWGEGYTF

v_gene: TRBV11-3
j_gene: TRBJ2-3
d_gene: .
abundance: .
CDR3nt: TGTGCCAGCAGCTTAGAAGGGAGTCATACGCAGTATTTT
CDR3aa: CASSLEGSHTQYF

v_gene: TRBV18
j_gene: TRBJ1-1
d_gene: TRBD1
abundance: .
CDR3nt: TGTGCCAGCTCATATAGACAGGGGGATGAAGCTTTCTTT
CDR3aa: CASSYRQGDEAFF

v_gene: TRBV28
j_gene: TRBJ1-5
d_gene: .
abundance: .
CDR3nt: TGTGCCAGCAGTTTAGGGGGGGCTGGCAATCAGCCCCAGCATTTT
CDR3aa: CASSLGGAGNQPQHF

v_gene: TRBV4-3
j_gene: TRBJ1-2
d_gene: .
abundance: .
CDR3nt: TGCGCCAGCAGCCAGGGGGGTTTCGGGGGGCGCGTCGAGGGCTACACCTTC
CDR3aa: CASSQGGFGGRVEGYTF

v_gene: TRBV9
j_gene: TRBJ1-2
d_gene: .
abundance: .
CDR3nt: TGTGCCAGCAGCCCACATCCGGACAGCTATGGCTACACCTTC
CDR3aa: CASSPHPDSYGYTF

v_gene: TRBV14
j_gene: TRBJ1-4
d_gene: TRBD1
abundance: .
CDR3nt: TGTGCCAGCAGCCACTATAGACAGGGGCTTAATGAAAAACTGTTTTTT
CDR3aa: CASSHYRQGLNEKLFF